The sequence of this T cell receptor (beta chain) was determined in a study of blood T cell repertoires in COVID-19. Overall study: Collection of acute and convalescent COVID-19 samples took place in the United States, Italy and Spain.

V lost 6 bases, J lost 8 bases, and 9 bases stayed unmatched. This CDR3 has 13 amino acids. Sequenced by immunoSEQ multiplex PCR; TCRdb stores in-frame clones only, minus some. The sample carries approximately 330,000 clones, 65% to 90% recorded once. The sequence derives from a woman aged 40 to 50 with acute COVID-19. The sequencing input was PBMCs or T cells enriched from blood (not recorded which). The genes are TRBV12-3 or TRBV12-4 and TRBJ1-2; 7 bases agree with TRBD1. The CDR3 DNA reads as TGTGCCAGCAGCCCGGACAGGCCGGTGGGCTACACCTTC. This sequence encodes CASSPDRPVGYTF.